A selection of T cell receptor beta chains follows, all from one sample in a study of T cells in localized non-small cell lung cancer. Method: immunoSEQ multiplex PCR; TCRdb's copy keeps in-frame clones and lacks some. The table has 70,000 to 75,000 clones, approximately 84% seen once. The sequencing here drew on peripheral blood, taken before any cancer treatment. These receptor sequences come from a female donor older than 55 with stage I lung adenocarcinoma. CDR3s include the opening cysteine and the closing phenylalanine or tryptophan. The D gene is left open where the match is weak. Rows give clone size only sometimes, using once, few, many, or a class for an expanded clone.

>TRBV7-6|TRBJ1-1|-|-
CASSLDRNTEAFF
TGTGCCAGCAGCTTAGACAGGAACACTGAAGCTTTCTTT
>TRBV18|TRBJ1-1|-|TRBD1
CASSTNWGQGNTEAFF
TGTGCCAGCTCAACCAACTGGGGACAGGGGAACACTGAAGCTTTCTTT
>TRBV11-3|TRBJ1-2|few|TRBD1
CASSLERTGGDYGYTF
TGTGCCAGCAGCTTAGAAAGGACAGGGGGGGACTATGGCTACACCTTC
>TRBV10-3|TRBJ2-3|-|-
CAIRGGRTGTDTQYF
TGTGCCATCAGGGGTGGTCGGACCGGCACAGATACGCAGTATTTT
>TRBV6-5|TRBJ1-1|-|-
CASSYRGGGKAEAFF
TGTGCCAGCAGTTACAGAGGGGGAGGGAAGGCTGAAGCTTTCTTT
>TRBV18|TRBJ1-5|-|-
CASSPPGGGGGQPQHF
TGTGCCAGCTCACCACCAGGTGGCGGCGGCGGTCAGCCCCAGCATTTT
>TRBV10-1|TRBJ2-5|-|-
CASSSTLGETQYF
TGCGCCAGCTCTTCGACGTTAGGGGAGACCCAGTACTTC
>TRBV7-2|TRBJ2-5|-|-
CASSLRGASGGGQYF
TGTGCCAGCAGCCTAAGGGGGGCGTCCGGGGGCGGCCAGTACTTC
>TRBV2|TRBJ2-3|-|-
CASSQKTSTDTQYF
TGTGCCAGCAGTCAGAAAACTAGCACAGATACGCAGTATTTT
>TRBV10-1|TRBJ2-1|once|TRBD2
CASSESLAGETYNEQFF
TGCGCCAGCAGTGAATCTTTAGCGGGAGAGACCTACAATGAGCAGTTCTTC
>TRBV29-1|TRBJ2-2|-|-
CSAAVGGPTGELFF
TGCAGCGCGGCCGTTGGGGGTCCCACCGGGGAGCTGTTTTTT
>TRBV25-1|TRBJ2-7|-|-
CASSEFGTLNSYEQYF
TGTGCCAGCAGTGAATTTGGGACCCTCAACTCCTACGAGCAGTACTTC
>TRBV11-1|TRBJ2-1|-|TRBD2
CASSSRTGGRSVDEQFF
TGTGCCAGCAGCTCCCGGACGGGCGGGAGAAGCGTAGATGAGCAGTTCTTC
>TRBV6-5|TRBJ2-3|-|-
CASSPARDRQYF
TGTGCCAGCAGTCCCGCTCGGGATCGTCAGTATTTT
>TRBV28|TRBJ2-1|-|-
CASSRTWGSEQFF
TGTGCCAGCAGCCGTACTTGGGGGAGCGAGCAGTTCTTC
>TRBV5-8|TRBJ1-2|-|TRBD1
CASSPGQGNGYTF
TGTGCCAGCAGCCCGGGACAGGGCAATGGCTACACCTTC
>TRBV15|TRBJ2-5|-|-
CATSSPSALQETQYF
TGTGCCACCAGCAGCCCCTCGGCCCTCCAAGAGACCCAGTACTTC
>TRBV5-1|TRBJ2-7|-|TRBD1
CASSLGTGTIYEQYF
TGCGCCAGCAGCTTGGGGACAGGGACCATCTACGAGCAGTACTTC
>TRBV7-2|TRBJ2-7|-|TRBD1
CASSLGMARDRPPRYEQYF
TGTGCCAGCAGCTTAGGGATGGCCCGGGACAGACCACCACGTTACGAGCAGTACTTC
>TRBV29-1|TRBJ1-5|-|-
CSACLDSNQPQHF
TGCAGCGCCTGTTTAGATTCCAATCAGCCCCAGCATTTT
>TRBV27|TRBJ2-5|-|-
CASSFRQGRQETQYF
TGTGCCAGCAGTTTCCGCCAGGGTCGGCAAGAGACCCAGTACTTC
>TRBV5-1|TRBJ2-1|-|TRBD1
CASSLDPTGLGNEQFF
TGCGCCAGCAGCTTGGATCCGACAGGGCTGGGGAATGAGCAGTTCTTC
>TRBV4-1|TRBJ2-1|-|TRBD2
CASSPPIAGSYNEQFF
TGCGCCAGCAGCCCCCCCATAGCGGGAAGCTACAATGAGCAGTTCTTC
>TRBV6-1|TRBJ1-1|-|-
CAGRRGTEAFF
TGTGCCGGCCGCCGGGGGACTGAAGCTTTCTTT
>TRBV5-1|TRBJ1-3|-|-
CASSLDGMGGNTIYF
TGCGCCAGCAGCTTGGATGGGATGGGGGGAAACACCATATATTTT
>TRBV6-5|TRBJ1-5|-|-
CASSGRHNQPQHF
TGTGCCAGCAGCGGGAGACACAATCAGCCCCAGCATTTT
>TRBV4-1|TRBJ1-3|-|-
CASSHRDSGNTIYF
TGCGCCAGCAGCCATCGTGACTCTGGAAACACCATATATTTT
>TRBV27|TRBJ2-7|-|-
CASRRPGLPGEQYF
TGTGCCAGCAGGAGACCGGGCCTCCCCGGGGAGCAGTACTTC
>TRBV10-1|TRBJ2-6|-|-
CASSDPGSSGANVLTF
TGCGCCAGCAGTGACCCAGGGAGCTCTGGGGCCAACGTCCTGACTTTC
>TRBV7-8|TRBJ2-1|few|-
CASSPRQRSYNEQFF
TGTGCCAGCAGCCCGAGACAGAGATCTTACAATGAGCAGTTCTTC
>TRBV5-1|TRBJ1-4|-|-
CASSLLGEKLFF
TGCGCCAGCAGCTTATTGGGGGAAAAACTGTTTTTT
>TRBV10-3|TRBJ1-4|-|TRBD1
CAISDNRGDEKLFF
TGTGCCATCAGTGATAACAGGGGGGATGAAAAACTGTTTTTT
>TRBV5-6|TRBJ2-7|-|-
CASSSVPYEQYF
TGTGCCAGCAGCTCTGTCCCTTACGAGCAGTACTTC
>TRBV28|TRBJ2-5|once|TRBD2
CASSFGLAGVQETQYF
TGTGCCAGCAGTTTTGGTCTAGCGGGAGTCCAAGAGACCCAGTACTTC
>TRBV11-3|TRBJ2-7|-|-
CASSPPDYYEQYF
TGTGCCAGCAGCCCCCCGGACTACTACGAGCAGTACTTC
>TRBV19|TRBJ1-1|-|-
CASSIAYRAEGTEAFF
TGTGCCAGTAGTATTGCGTACAGGGCGGAGGGCACTGAAGCTTTCTTT
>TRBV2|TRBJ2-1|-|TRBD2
CASKLAGDHNEQFF
TGTGCCAGCAAACTAGCGGGAGACCACAATGAGCAGTTCTTC
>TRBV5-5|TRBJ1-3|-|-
CASSRRGEYTIYF
TGTGCCAGCAGCCGTAGGGGTGAATACACCATATATTTT
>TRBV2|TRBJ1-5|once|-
CASSVLRGGHSNQPQHF
TGTGCCAGCAGTGTCCTCCGGGGGGGGCACAGCAATCAGCCCCAGCATTTT
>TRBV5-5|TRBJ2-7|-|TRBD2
CASSWGTRNEQYF
TGTGCCAGCAGCTGGGGGACTAGGAACGAGCAGTACTTC
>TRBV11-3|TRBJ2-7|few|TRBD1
CASSLGDRGRGYEQYF
TGTGCCAGCAGCTTAGGGGACAGGGGGCGCGGGTACGAGCAGTACTTC
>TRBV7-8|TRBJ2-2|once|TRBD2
CASSLFGTRNTGELFF
TGTGCCAGCAGCTTATTCGGGACTAGAAACACCGGGGAGCTGTTTTTT